This T cell receptor beta chain was recorded in a study of radiotherapy plus CTLA-4 blockade in lung cancer. This CDR3 comprises 15 residues. The germline gives CDR1 MNHNY, CDR2 SVGAGI (reference sequence). The V gene lost 0 bases and the J gene lost 12 bases, with 18 bases spanning the gap. Produced via immunoSEQ multiplex PCR; TCRdb's table is partial and in-frame only. The table lists about 73,000 clones, around nine tenths of them singletons, with over 35% in the top ten. The genes are TRBV6-6 and TRBJ2-1; D tentatively reads TRBD1 or TRBD2 (5 bases each). The sequences come from peripheral blood, collected from a patient treated with radiotherapy plus ipilimumab. This TCR came from a human donor with non-small cell lung cancer that progressed on radiotherapy plus ipilimumab. For the CDR3, the DNA is TGTGCCAGCAGTTACTCTGAGGTCAGGGTTGAGGGGCAGTTCTTC. Translated, it gives CASSYSEVRVEGQFF.